This T cell receptor beta chain is from a study of blood T cell repertoires in COVID-19. Study-wide context: Nucleic acid was either cDNA or gDNA, and it came from T cells, B-cell-depleted T cells, or PBMCs.

Between the trimmed V and J ends, which lost 5 bases and 5 bases, there was a span of 6 bases. CDR1 is MDHEN, CDR2 SYDVKM, per germline. CDR3 length equals 11 residues. Here immunoSEQ multiplex PCR was the method, and the copy in TCRdb shows in-frame clones only, minus some. There are over 150,000 clones in the sample; 80% to 85% occur only once, and 11% lies in the top ten. The chain couples TRBV28 to TRBJ2-5; D not resolved. Sequenced: peripheral blood. The sequence came from a man between 65 and 79 years old with active or convalescent COVID-19. The CDR3 nucleotides read TGTGCCAGCAGTCCCCGGGAGACCCAGTACTTC. It encodes CASSPRETQYF.